This TCR beta chain originates from a study of beta chain features in type 1 diabetes. Background on the study: Investigators examined more than 90 million sorted cells across all samples. Study-wide points: Significant though moderate, a shortening of TCRB CDR3s appeared in all four CD4+ subsets of Type 1 diabetes patients.

Expressed TCRB transcripts got sequenced, as all isolated RNA was reverse transcribed. The table came from immunoSEQ multiplex PCR; TCRdb's copy has only in-frame clones and leaves some out. Of 310,000 or so clones listed, approximately 9.7% were seen once; the top ten hold about 1%. This clone was recorded a few times. The antigen is unknown. A heparinised blood draw that averaged approximately 120 mL was obtained once from each donor. The CDR3 runs to 15 residues. Trimming cost V 0 bases and J 3 bases, with 11 bases left between them. Germline-derived CDR1 and CDR2 are LNHNV and YYDKDF (reference sequence).

The chain joins TRBV15 to TRBJ1-2; D unresolved. The receptor was derived from a man under 40 with type 1 diabetes. Sequenced material: central memory CD4+ T cells from blood. This chain's CDR3 is CATSRDLRQDYGYTF. CDR3 DNA sequence: TGTGCCACCAGCAGAGATCTCCGGCAGGACTATGGCTACACCTTC.